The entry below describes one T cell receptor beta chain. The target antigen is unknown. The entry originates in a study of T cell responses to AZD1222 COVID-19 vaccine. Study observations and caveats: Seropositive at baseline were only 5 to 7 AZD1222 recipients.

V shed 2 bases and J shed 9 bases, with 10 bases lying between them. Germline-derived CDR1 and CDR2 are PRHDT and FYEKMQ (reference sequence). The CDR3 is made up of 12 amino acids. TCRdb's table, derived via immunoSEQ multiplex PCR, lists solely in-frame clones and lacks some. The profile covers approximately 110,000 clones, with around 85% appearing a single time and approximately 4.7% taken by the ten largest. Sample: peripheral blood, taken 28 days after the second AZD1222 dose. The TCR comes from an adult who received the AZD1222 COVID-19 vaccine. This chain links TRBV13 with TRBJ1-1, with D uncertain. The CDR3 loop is CASSLRWSKAFF. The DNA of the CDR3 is TGTGCCAGCAGCTTACGTTGGAGTAAAGCTTTCTTT.